This T cell receptor beta chain was recorded in a study of CXCR3-negative and CXCR3-positive naive CD8 T cells. In germline, CDR1 is SEHNR, CDR2 FQNEAQ (reference sequence). The CDR3 loop spans 12 amino acids. Overall study results and limits: Memory CD8+ cells showed much lower diversity, while both naive subsets were comparably high. CXCR3-positive naive cells had more hydrophobic TRB CDR3s than CXCR3-negative naive cells. Naive subsets had comparable surface CD5, so TRB CDR3 properties gauged TCR strength. Naive cells used TRBV-TRBJ genes in much the same way whether CXCR3-negative or CXCR3-positive; memory cells did not.

5' RACE with UMI labels generated the TRB cDNA libraries. TCRdb re-called the 5' RACE reads and shows each CDR3 protein once, DNA omitted. The sample table sets out about 89,000 distinct CDR3 sequences. Concerning this clonotype itself: Its antigen remains unidentified.

The rearrangement joins TRBV7-9 to TRBJ2-7. This clonotype was obtained from a human donor in good health. Some clones in this sample may be carry-over from other donors' samples. The sample taken for sequencing was naive CXCR3+ CD8+ T cells from blood. Subset described: CD45RO-CCR7+CD27+CD95- naive CD8+ T cells expressing CXCR3 (TNR3+). The CDR3 sequence: CASSRSSYEQYF.